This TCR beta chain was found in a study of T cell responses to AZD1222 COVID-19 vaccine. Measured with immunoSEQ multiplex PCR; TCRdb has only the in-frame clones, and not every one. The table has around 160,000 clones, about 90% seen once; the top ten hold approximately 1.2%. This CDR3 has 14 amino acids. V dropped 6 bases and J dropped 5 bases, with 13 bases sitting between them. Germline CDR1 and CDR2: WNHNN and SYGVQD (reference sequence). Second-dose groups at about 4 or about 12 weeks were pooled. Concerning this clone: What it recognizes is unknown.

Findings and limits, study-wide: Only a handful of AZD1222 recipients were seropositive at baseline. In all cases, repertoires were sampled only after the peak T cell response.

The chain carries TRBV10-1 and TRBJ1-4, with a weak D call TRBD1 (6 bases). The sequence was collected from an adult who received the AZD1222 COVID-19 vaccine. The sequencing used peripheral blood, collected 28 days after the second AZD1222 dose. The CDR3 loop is CASSATGPNEKLFF. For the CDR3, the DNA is TGCGCCAGCAGCGCGACAGGACCGAATGAAAAACTGTTTTTT.